Listed below are T cell receptor beta chains from one sample, sequenced in a study of blood T cell repertoires in COVID-19. Data came from immunoSEQ multiplex PCR; TCRdb stores just in-frame clones and leaves some out. This table holds roughly 170,000 clones, roughly 78% found once. The sequenced sample consisted of peripheral blood. Receptors originate from a woman between 55 and 75 years old with COVID-19, enrolled during active disease. Both conserved end residues are part of each CDR3. D genes are given only for firm matches. Clone size, where shown, is once, few, many, or a class for clones that have expanded.

j_call: TRBJ1-1
v_call: TRBV5-4
cdr3_length: 16
clone_size: .
d_call: TRBD1
cdr3_aa: CASSVGGTGRNTEAFF
cdr3_nt: TGTGCCAGCAGCGTTGGGGGGACAGGGAGGAACACTGAAGCTTTCTTT

j_call: TRBJ2-3
v_call: TRBV7-8
cdr3_length: 15
clone_size: .
d_call: TRBD1
cdr3_aa: CATLPRGRRADTQYF
cdr3_nt: TGTGCCACGCTACCGAGGGGGCGCCGGGCAGATACGCAGTATTTT

j_call: TRBJ2-3
v_call: TRBV7-9
cdr3_length: 17
clone_size: few
d_call: .
cdr3_aa: CASSSRDFDGGTDTQYF
cdr3_nt: TGTGCCAGCAGCTCGAGGGACTTTGATGGGGGGACAGATACGCAGTATTTT

j_call: TRBJ2-1
v_call: TRBV6-2/TRBV6-3
cdr3_length: 14
clone_size: .
d_call: TRBD2
cdr3_aa: CASSQRESYNEQFF
cdr3_nt: TGTGCCAGCAGCCAGCGGGAGTCCTACAATGAGCAGTTCTTC

j_call: TRBJ2-6
v_call: TRBV7-9
cdr3_length: 18
clone_size: .
d_call: TRBD1
cdr3_aa: CASSAPGQLSSGANVLTF
cdr3_nt: TGTGCCAGCAGCGCACCGGGACAGTTGTCCTCTGGGGCCAACGTCCTGACTTTC

j_call: TRBJ1-2
v_call: TRBV7-9
cdr3_length: 15
clone_size: .
d_call: TRBD1
cdr3_aa: CASSLGDRASYGYTF
cdr3_nt: TGTGCCAGCAGCTTAGGGGACAGGGCCAGCTATGGCTACACCTTC

j_call: TRBJ2-7
v_call: TRBV4-2
cdr3_length: 18
clone_size: .
d_call: TRBD2
cdr3_aa: CASSREFPGLATPYEQYF
cdr3_nt: TGTGCCAGCAGCCGGGAATTTCCGGGACTAGCTACCCCCTACGAGCAGTACTTC

j_call: TRBJ2-2
v_call: TRBV9
cdr3_length: 16
clone_size: .
d_call: .
cdr3_aa: CASSPMGLTNTGELFF
cdr3_nt: TGTGCCAGCAGCCCGATGGGGCTAACTAACACCGGGGAGCTGTTTTTT

j_call: TRBJ1-1
v_call: TRBV28
cdr3_length: 16
clone_size: .
d_call: .
cdr3_aa: CASSTQSRRRHTEAFF
cdr3_nt: TGTGCCAGCAGTACCCAATCGAGGCGTCGGCACACTGAAGCTTTCTTT

j_call: TRBJ1-3
v_call: TRBV9
cdr3_length: 17
clone_size: .
d_call: TRBD1
cdr3_aa: CASSVGLQGAHGNTIYF
cdr3_nt: TGTGCCAGCAGCGTAGGGTTGCAGGGGGCGCACGGAAACACCATATATTTT

j_call: TRBJ2-7
v_call: TRBV7-2
cdr3_length: 15
clone_size: .
d_call: TRBD1
cdr3_aa: CASSQDRDRAYEQYF
cdr3_nt: TGTGCCAGCAGCCAGGACCGGGACAGAGCCTACGAGCAGTACTTC

j_call: TRBJ2-5
v_call: TRBV19
cdr3_length: 16
clone_size: .
d_call: .
cdr3_aa: CASSMGGVGIQETQYF
cdr3_nt: TGTGCCAGTAGTATGGGAGGAGTGGGGATCCAAGAGACCCAGTACTTC

j_call: TRBJ1-1
v_call: TRBV5-1
cdr3_length: 17
clone_size: .
d_call: .
cdr3_aa: CASSLVFGTGENTEAFF
cdr3_nt: TGCGCCAGCAGCTTGGTTTTTGGAACAGGAGAGAACACTGAAGCTTTCTTT

j_call: TRBJ1-3
v_call: TRBV19
cdr3_length: 16
clone_size: few
d_call: .
cdr3_aa: CASSHPWEFSGNTIYF
cdr3_nt: TGTGCCAGTAGTCACCCCTGGGAGTTCTCTGGAAACACCATATATTTT

j_call: TRBJ1-4
v_call: TRBV2
cdr3_length: 16
clone_size: .
d_call: .
cdr3_aa: CASRGGRRPTNEKLFF
cdr3_nt: TGTGCCAGCAGGGGGGGACGTCGTCCAACTAATGAAAAACTGTTTTTT

j_call: TRBJ1-1
v_call: TRBV2
cdr3_length: 15
clone_size: .
d_call: TRBD1
cdr3_aa: CASSLRGQGAFGAFF
cdr3_nt: TGTGCCAGCAGCCTAAGGGGACAGGGGGCGTTTGGGGCTTTCTTT

j_call: TRBJ2-6
v_call: TRBV18
cdr3_length: 17
clone_size: .
d_call: TRBD1
cdr3_aa: CASSSSGTGAGANVLTF
cdr3_nt: TGTGCCAGCTCCAGCTCCGGGACAGGAGCTGGGGCCAACGTCCTGACTTTC

j_call: TRBJ2-7
v_call: TRBV9
cdr3_length: 15
clone_size: .
d_call: TRBD2
cdr3_aa: CASSGLGLAGNEQYF
cdr3_nt: TGTGCCAGCAGCGGCCTAGGACTAGCGGGGAATGAGCAGTACTTC

j_call: TRBJ1-3
v_call: TRBV5-5
cdr3_length: 16
clone_size: .
d_call: .
cdr3_aa: CASSPTGPSSGNTIYF
cdr3_nt: TGTGCCAGCAGCCCTACAGGACCTAGCTCTGGAAACACCATATATTTT

j_call: TRBJ2-5
v_call: TRBV5-1
cdr3_length: 17
clone_size: .
d_call: .
cdr3_aa: CASSLAGLGGAGDLDYF
cdr3_nt: TGCGCCAGCAGCTTGGCAGGATTAGGGGGGGCTGGCGATCTGGATTACTTC

j_call: TRBJ2-2
v_call: TRBV2
cdr3_length: 14
clone_size: .
d_call: .
cdr3_aa: CASMEQGNTGELFF
cdr3_nt: TGTGCCAGCATGGAGCAGGGAAACACCGGGGAGCTGTTTTTT

j_call: TRBJ2-1
v_call: TRBV6-2/TRBV6-3
cdr3_length: 15
clone_size: .
d_call: .
cdr3_aa: CASSYGQVSYNEQFF
cdr3_nt: TGTGCCAGCAGTTACGGGCAAGTCTCCTACAATGAGCAGTTCTTC

j_call: TRBJ2-3
v_call: TRBV7-3
cdr3_length: 16
clone_size: .
d_call: .
cdr3_aa: CASSYSTGTSTDTQYF
cdr3_nt: TGTGCCAGCAGCTATTCCACCGGGACTAGCACAGATACGCAGTATTTT

j_call: TRBJ2-5
v_call: TRBV10-2
cdr3_length: 15
clone_size: .
d_call: TRBD2
cdr3_aa: CASTPAGGPQETQYF
cdr3_nt: TGCGCCAGCACCCCAGCGGGGGGTCCCCAAGAGACCCAGTACTTC

j_call: TRBJ2-3
v_call: TRBV27
cdr3_length: 16
clone_size: .
d_call: TRBD1
cdr3_aa: CASSFQGDINTDTQYF
cdr3_nt: TGTGCCAGCAGTTTTCAGGGGGACATAAACACAGATACGCAGTATTTT

j_call: TRBJ1-6
v_call: TRBV19
cdr3_length: 15
clone_size: .
d_call: TRBD1
cdr3_aa: CASSTTGDYNSPLHF
cdr3_nt: TGTGCCAGTAGCACGACAGGGGACTATAATTCACCCCTCCACTTT

j_call: TRBJ2-2
v_call: TRBV5-1
cdr3_length: 15
clone_size: .
d_call: TRBD1
cdr3_aa: CASSLGQGAAGELFF
cdr3_nt: TGCGCCAGCAGCTTGGGGCAGGGGGCCGCCGGGGAGCTGTTTTTT

j_call: TRBJ1-1
v_call: TRBV29-1
cdr3_length: 12
clone_size: .
d_call: .
cdr3_aa: CSVGHGNTEAFF
cdr3_nt: TGCAGCGTAGGACACGGGAACACTGAAGCTTTCTTT

j_call: TRBJ2-1
v_call: TRBV6-1
cdr3_length: 13
clone_size: .
d_call: TRBD2
cdr3_aa: CASSDIGSGGQFF
cdr3_nt: TGTGCCAGCAGTGACATCGGGAGCGGGGGGCAGTTCTTC

j_call: TRBJ2-3
v_call: TRBV7-2
cdr3_length: 13
clone_size: .
d_call: .
cdr3_aa: CASSFGQSDTQYF
cdr3_nt: TGTGCCAGCAGCTTCGGACAGTCAGATACGCAGTATTTT

j_call: TRBJ2-3
v_call: TRBV18
cdr3_length: 14
clone_size: .
d_call: TRBD1
cdr3_aa: CASSPGTATDTQYF
cdr3_nt: TGTGCCAGCTCACCAGGGACAGCTACAGATACGCAGTATTTT

j_call: TRBJ1-1
v_call: TRBV3-1/TRBV3-2
cdr3_length: 20
clone_size: .
d_call: .
cdr3_aa: CASSQDHARAIRDSNTEAFF
cdr3_nt: TGTGCCAGCAGCCAAGACCACGCGAGGGCGATCCGGGACTCGAACACTGAAGCTTTCTTT

j_call: TRBJ1-2
v_call: TRBV14
cdr3_length: 15
clone_size: .
d_call: .
cdr3_aa: CASSRTTVSNYGYTF
cdr3_nt: TGTGCCAGCAGCCGAACGACAGTTTCTAACTATGGCTACACCTTC

j_call: TRBJ1-2
v_call: TRBV7-9
cdr3_length: 14
clone_size: .
d_call: .
cdr3_aa: CASSLGGLSYGYTF
cdr3_nt: TGTGCCAGCAGCTTAGGAGGGTTGAGCTATGGCTACACCTTC

j_call: TRBJ1-2
v_call: TRBV3-1/TRBV3-2
cdr3_length: 19
clone_size: .
d_call: TRBD1
cdr3_aa: CASSHHVRDRRNFRYGYTF
cdr3_nt: TGTGCCAGCAGCCACCATGTCCGGGACAGGAGGAACTTCCGCTATGGCTACACCTTC

j_call: TRBJ1-1
v_call: TRBV5-5
cdr3_length: 13
clone_size: .
d_call: .
cdr3_aa: CASSQTADTEAFF
cdr3_nt: TGTGCCAGCAGTCAAACCGCGGACACTGAAGCTTTCTTT

j_call: TRBJ1-3
v_call: TRBV23-1
cdr3_length: 15
clone_size: .
d_call: .
cdr3_aa: CASSHTGSSGNTIYF
cdr3_nt: TGCGCCAGCAGTCACACAGGGTCCTCTGGAAACACCATATATTTT

j_call: TRBJ1-4
v_call: TRBV4-2
cdr3_length: 16
clone_size: .
d_call: .
cdr3_aa: CASSESGVWGNEKLFF
cdr3_nt: TGTGCCAGCAGCGAATCAGGGGTTTGGGGGAATGAAAAACTGTTTTTT

j_call: TRBJ2-1
v_call: TRBV27
cdr3_length: 19
clone_size: once
d_call: TRBD2
cdr3_aa: CASSPTASGRGAPYNEQFF
cdr3_nt: TGTGCCAGCAGTCCCACCGCCAGTGGGCGGGGGGCCCCATACAATGAGCAGTTCTTC

j_call: TRBJ1-4
v_call: TRBV27
cdr3_length: 14
clone_size: .
d_call: .
cdr3_aa: CASSQDRGYEKLFF
cdr3_nt: TGTGCCAGCAGTCAGGACAGAGGATATGAAAAACTGTTTTTT

j_call: TRBJ2-5
v_call: TRBV10-2
cdr3_length: 16
clone_size: .
d_call: TRBD2
cdr3_aa: CASRDGLAGDQETQYF
cdr3_nt: TGCGCCAGCAGGGATGGACTAGCGGGCGACCAAGAGACCCAGTACTTC

j_call: TRBJ2-5
v_call: TRBV7-7
cdr3_length: 14
clone_size: .
d_call: .
cdr3_aa: CASSLDRRRETQYF
cdr3_nt: TGTGCTAGCAGCTTGGACAGAAGGAGAGAGACCCAGTACTTC

j_call: TRBJ2-1
v_call: TRBV18
cdr3_length: 15
clone_size: .
d_call: .
cdr3_aa: CASSPALGRSNEQFF
cdr3_nt: TGTGCCAGCTCACCGGCTCTGGGCAGAAGCAATGAGCAGTTCTTC